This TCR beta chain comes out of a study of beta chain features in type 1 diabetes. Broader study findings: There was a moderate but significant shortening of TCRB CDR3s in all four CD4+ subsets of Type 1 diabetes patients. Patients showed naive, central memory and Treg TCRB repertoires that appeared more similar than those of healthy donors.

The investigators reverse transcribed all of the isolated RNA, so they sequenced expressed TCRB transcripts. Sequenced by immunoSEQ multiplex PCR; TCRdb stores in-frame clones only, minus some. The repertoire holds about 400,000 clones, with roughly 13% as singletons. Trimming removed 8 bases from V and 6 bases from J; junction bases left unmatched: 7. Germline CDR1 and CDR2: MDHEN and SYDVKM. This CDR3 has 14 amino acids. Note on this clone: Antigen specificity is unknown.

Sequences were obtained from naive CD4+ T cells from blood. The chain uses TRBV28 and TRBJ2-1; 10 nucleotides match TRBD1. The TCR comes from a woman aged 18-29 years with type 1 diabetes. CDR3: CASLSGTGANEQFF. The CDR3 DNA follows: TGTGCCAGCCTGTCCGGGACAGGGGCCAATGAGCAGTTCTTC.